These 23 T cell receptor beta chains share one sample of origin, sequenced in a study of blood T cell repertoires in COVID-19. Assay used: immunoSEQ multiplex PCR; TCRdb lists only in-frame clones, some missing. The sample gives approximately 250,000 clones, approximately 86% of which show up once; 3.6% is in the top ten. The specimen sequenced was peripheral blood. These receptors all come from a man aged 18 to 30 with active or convalescent COVID-19.

This clone has only one observation. V gene TRBV9 combines with J gene TRBJ2-7; D gene unclear. Germline CDR1 is SGDLS and CDR2 is YYNGEE. The CDR3 loop spans 14 amino acids. Deletions cut 0 bases from V and 2 bases from J, with 9 bases between. Here the CDR3 reads CASSVDTPPYEQYF. In DNA form, the CDR3 reads TGTGCCAGCAGCGTAGATACTCCCCCCTACGAGCAGTACTTC.

The chain links TRBV25-1 to TRBJ2-1; D might be TRBD1 (5 bases). V gave up 5 bases and J gave up 5 bases, with 22 bases separating them. CDR3 size: 17 residues. Germline CDR1 and CDR2: MGHDK and SYGVNS. The CDR3 DNA reads as TGTGCCAGCAGTCCCACCCCCGGAAGGGGTTGGGACAATGAGCAGTTCTTC. It translates to CASSPTPGRGWDNEQFF.

CDR3 sequence (DNA): TGTGCCAGCAGCCCACTCGTGAGGAGTCAGCCCCAGCATTTT. Translating gives CASSPLVRSQPQHF. The rearrangement joins TRBV28 to TRBJ1-5; D not resolved. The CDR3 sequence is 14 residues long. The germline CDR1 and CDR2 sequences are MDHEN and SYDVKM. The germline V and J ends were trimmed by 6 bases and 6 bases, with 15 bases remaining between them.

This clone was seen just once. This chain connects TRBV10-3 to TRBJ1-5, with D possibly TRBD1 on 6 matching bases. Trimming removed 7 bases at V and 0 bases at J, with 19 bases between. Germline values: CDR1 ENHRY, CDR2 SYGVKD. CDR3 size: 17 residues. CDR3 nucleotides: TGTGCCATCAAGAGTGGGTGGACAGTGTATAGCAATCAGCCCCAGCATTTT. It specifies CAIKSGWTVYSNQPQHF.

V and J are TRBV9 and TRBJ2-3, with 7 bases that match TRBD2. The germline V gene has CDR1 SGDLS and CDR2 YYNGEE. The CDR3 has 15 residues. J was trimmed by 3 bases and V by 4 bases; bases with no gene match: 8. The DNA of the CDR3 is TGTGCCAGCAGCCCTCGGGCGGGGGTAACAGATACGCAGTATTTT. It codes for CASSPRAGVTDTQYF.

The chain recombines TRBV6-5 with TRBJ1-4, with D maybe TRBD1 (5 bases). There are 11 residues in the CDR3. Trimming removed 8 bases at V and 10 bases at J, with 11 bases between. Germline CDR1 and CDR2: MNHEY and SVGAGI. CDR3 nucleotide sequence: TGTGCCAGCGGGGGGGAGGGAAAACTGTTTTTT. It specifies CASGGEGKLFF.

The V and J genes are TRBV6-5 and TRBJ2-7; 10 bases match TRBD2. The V gene's germline CDR1 is MNHEY and CDR2 SVGAGI. This CDR3 is 14 amino acids long. Trimming took 6 bases from V and 4 from J; bases not matched to a gene: 6. CDR3 DNA: TGTGCCAGCAGGTCGGGACTAGCGCTGTACGAGCAGTACTTC. Translation gives CASRSGLALYEQYF.

CDR3 in DNA: TGTGCCAGCAGCGCCTCCGACGATAGACAGGGGGCGAGGTTCAGCAATCAGCCCCAGCATTTT. Its protein product is CASSASDDRQGARFSNQPQHF. This chain joins TRBV9 and TRBJ1-5; 10 bases fit TRBD1. The CDR3 sequence is 21 residues long. The J segment lost 1 base and the V segment lost 3 bases, leaving 19 bases of the junction unmatched. The germline gives CDR1 SGDLS, CDR2 YYNGEE. Together with reference TRBV9 and TRBJ1-5, the CDR3 gives the full variable domain: DSGVTQTPKHLITATGQRVTLRCSPRSGDLSVYWYQQSLDQGLQFLIQYYNGEERAKGNILERFSAQQFPDLHSELNLSSLELGDSALYFCASSASDDRQGARFSNQPQHFGDGTRLSIL.

The chain has TRBV6-5 and TRBJ2-3, with 9 nucleotides matching TRBD1. Trimming at V came to 0 bases and at J to 3 bases, leaving 1 base not matched to a gene. The germline V gene encodes CDR1 MNHEY and CDR2 SVGAGI. This CDR3 is built from 15 residues. This CDR3 is CASSYSGQGTDTQYF. The CDR3 DNA follows: TGTGCCAGCAGTTACTCGGGACAGGGAACAGATACGCAGTATTTT.

The chain combines TRBV19 with TRBJ2-2, with TRBD2 matching over 13 bases. Germline trimming cut 5 bases from V and 4 bases from J; bases unmatched to any gene: 10. Looked up from germline, CDR1 is LNHDA and CDR2 is SQIVND (reference sequence). This CDR3 contains 18 residues. The CDR3 DNA reads TGTGCCAGTAGTTGGACTAGCGGGGGAGTGGGGGGCACCGGGGAGCTGTTTTTT. This translates into CASSWTSGGVGGTGELFF.

This chain uses TRBV5-4 with TRBJ2-1; TRBD2 matches 7 bases. V shed 2 bases, J shed 7 bases, and the junction held 9 bases outside the gene matches. This CDR3 is 15 amino acids long. Germline V gene data show CDR1 as SGHNT and CDR2 as YYREEE (reference sequence). CDR3 sequence reads: CASSLRREPRNEQFF. CDR3 sequence (DNA): TGTGCCAGCAGCTTACGGCGGGAGCCTCGGAATGAGCAGTTCTTC. Based on the CDR3 plus reference TRBV5-4 and TRBJ2-1, the full variable domain is ETGVTQSPTHLIKTRGQQVTLRCSSQSGHNTVSWYQQALGQGPQFIFQYYREEENGRGNFPPRFSGLQFPNYSSELNVNALELDDSALYLCASSLRREPRNEQFFGPGTRLTVL.

The chain has TRBV2 and TRBJ1-4, with no clear D. The CDR3 consists of 14 residues. The V end was cut by 3 bases, the J end by 13 bases, with 18 bases between. From germline, CDR1 is SNHLY and CDR2 FYNNEI. The CDR3 nucleotides are TGTGCCAGCAGTGACCCAGCTATGGGGAGAGGACTGTTTTTT. Protein: CASSDPAMGRGLFF.

The chain has TRBV6-5 and TRBJ1-5, with D maybe TRBD1 (5 bases). The CDR3 totals 15 residues. The V and J ends lost 6 bases and 4 bases respectively, with 16 bases between them. Germline loops: CDR1 MNHEY, CDR2 SVGAGI. In DNA, the CDR3 is TGTGCCAGCAGCGTAAGAAGACAGACAAATCAGCCCCAGCATTTT. Protein product: CASSVRRQTNQPQHF.

The chain uses TRBV5-1 and TRBJ2-3; TRBD2 might be the D (6 bases). V lost 6 bases and J lost 4, with 9 bases in between. The CDR3 totals 12 residues. The germline V gene encodes CDR1 SGHRS and CDR2 YFSETQ. Written as DNA, the CDR3 is TGCGCCAGCAAGGCTAGCGCAGATACGCAGTATTTT. Its translation: CASKASADTQYF.

This clone occurred a few times. The V gene is TRBV5-1, the J gene TRBJ1-1; a possible D gene is TRBD1 (6 bases). CDR1 and CDR2 (germline): SGHRS, YFSETQ. Trimming pared 4 bases from V and 1 base from J, leaving 11 bases between. CDR3 length: 14 amino acids. The CDR3 spells CASSPQTGNTEAFF. The DNA for the CDR3 is TGCGCCAGCAGCCCCCAGACAGGGAACACTGAAGCTTTCTTT.

The chain couples TRBV6-6 to TRBJ2-7; D possibly corresponds to TRBD2 (5 bases). V gave up 4 bases and J gave up 2 bases, with 15 bases separating them. CDR1 is MNHNY and CDR2 is SVGAGI in the germline V gene (reference sequence). The CDR3 has 15 residues. The CDR3 loop is CASSSPSAEAYEQYF. The CDR3 bases are TGTGCCAGCAGTTCACCCTCGGCGGAGGCCTACGAGCAGTACTTC.

The chain joins TRBV21-1 to TRBJ1-5; the DNA was not compared with TRBD1, the D call given in the table. TRBV21-1 is a known pseudogene. The CDR3 is 13 amino acids. This chain's CDR3 is CAVQLTQGQPQHF. The CDR3 bases are TGTGCCGTACAACTGACACAGGGGCAGCCCCAGCATTTT.

Comment on this clone: Mismatch with germline at one junction end may stem from a read error. This chain links TRBV7-9 with TRBJ1-1; maybe TRBD1 (5 bases). Germline values: CDR1 SEHNR, CDR2 FQNEAQ (reference sequence). The CDR3 length is 12 residues. CDR3 nucleotides: TGTGCCAGCAGCTCGGACACCCCGACAACCCTCTTT. Residues: CASSSDTPTTLF.

This chain connects TRBV5-1 to TRBJ2-2; D is unclear. Germline CDR1 and CDR2: SGHRS and YFSETQ. V dropped 0 bases and J dropped 7 bases, with 10 bases sitting between them. This CDR3 is 14 amino acids long. CDR3 sequence: CASSLAVVLGELFF. The CDR3 DNA reads TGCGCCAGCAGCTTGGCGGTAGTTCTCGGGGAGCTGTTTTTT.

Worth noting for this clone: A junction end diverges from the germline sequence, so it may reflect a read error. The chain joins TRBV9 to TRBJ1-2; TRBD1 agrees at 10 bases. Germline values: CDR1 SGDLS, CDR2 YYNGEE. The CDR3 runs 14 residues. The CDR3 spells CASSVVGTGVPGPF. CDR3 DNA sequence: TGTGCCAGCAGCGTAGTTGGGACAGGGGTGCCAGGCCCTTTC.

The CDR3: CASGSARGTEAFF. The CDR3, as DNA: TGTGCTAGTGGTTCAGCCAGGGGCACTGAAGCTTTCTTT. This chain uses TRBV12-5 with TRBJ1-1; TRBD1 is a possible D gene (6 bases). V was clipped by 4 bases and J by 4 bases, with 10 bases between them. Germline CDR1 and CDR2: LGHNT and FRNRAP. The CDR3 is made up of 13 amino acids.

This rearrangement joins TRBV5-4 to TRBJ2-1, with 8 bases fitting TRBD2. The CDR3 is 15 amino acids. Germline V gene sequence: CDR1 SGHNT, CDR2 YYREEE (reference sequence). J was trimmed by 2 bases and V by 2 bases; bases with no gene match: 3. CDR3 in DNA: TGTGCCAGCAGCTTTACGGGAGGGGCCTACAATGAGCAGTTCTTC. Protein: CASSFTGGAYNEQFF.

The J gene is TRBJ1-5, the V gene TRBV6-5; D unclear. Trimming left V 6 bases short and J 1 base short, with 7 bases between. Germline values: CDR1 MNHEY, CDR2 SVGAGI. The CDR3 has 13 residues. The DNA for the CDR3 is TGTGCCAGCAGCGACGGGAGCAATCAGCCCCAGCATTTT. Protein product: CASSDGSNQPQHF.